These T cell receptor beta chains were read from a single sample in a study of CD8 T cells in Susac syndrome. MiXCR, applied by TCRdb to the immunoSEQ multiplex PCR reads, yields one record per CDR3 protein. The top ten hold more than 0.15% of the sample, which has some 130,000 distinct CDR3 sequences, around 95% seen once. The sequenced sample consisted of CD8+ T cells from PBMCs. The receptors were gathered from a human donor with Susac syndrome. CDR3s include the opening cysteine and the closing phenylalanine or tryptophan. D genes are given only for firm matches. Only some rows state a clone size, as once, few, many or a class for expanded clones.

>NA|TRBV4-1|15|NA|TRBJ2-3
CASSLSPGSTDTQYF
TGCGCCAGCAGCCTGAGCCCCGGGAGTACAGATACGCAGTATTTT
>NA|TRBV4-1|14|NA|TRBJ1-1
CASSQGRGGSEAFF
TGCGCCAGCAGCCAAGGTAGGGGAGGGTCTGAAGCTTTCTTT
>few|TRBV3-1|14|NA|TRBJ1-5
CASSQGSGGQPQHF
TGTGCCAGCAGCCAAGGGTCTGGAGGTCAGCCCCAGCATTTT
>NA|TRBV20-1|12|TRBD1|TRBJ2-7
CSATDRGNEQYF
TGCAGTGCAACGGACAGGGGGAACGAGCAGTACTTC
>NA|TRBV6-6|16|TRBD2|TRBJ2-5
CASSYATSGSQETQYF
TGTGCCAGCAGTTACGCGACTAGCGGGAGTCAAGAGACCCAGTACTTC
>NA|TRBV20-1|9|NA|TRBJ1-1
CSARNEAFF
TGCAGTGCTAGGAATGAAGCTTTCTTT
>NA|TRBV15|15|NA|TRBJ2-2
CATSSPKTSVGELFF
TGTGCCACCAGCAGCCCTAAGACTAGTGTGGGGGAGCTGTTTTTT
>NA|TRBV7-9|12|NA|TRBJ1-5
CASSLGARPQHF
TGTGCCAGCAGCTTGGGTGCCCGGCCCCAGCATTTT
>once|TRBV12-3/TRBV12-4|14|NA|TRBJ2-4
CASSLWGGEDIQYF
TGTGCCAGCAGTTTATGGGGAGGCGAGGACATTCAGTACTTC
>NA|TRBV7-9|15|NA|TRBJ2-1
CASSDRDQPYNEQFF
TGTGCCAGCAGCGACCGGGACCAGCCCTACAATGAGCAGTTCTTC
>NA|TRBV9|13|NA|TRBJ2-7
CASSPAGAYEQYF
TGTGCCAGCAGCCCGGCGGGTGCCTACGAGCAGTACTTC
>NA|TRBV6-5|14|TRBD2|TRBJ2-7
CASSGLAAGREQYF
TGTGCCAGCAGTGGACTAGCGGCGGGAAGGGAGCAGTACTTC
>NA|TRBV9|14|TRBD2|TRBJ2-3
CASTKAGGTDTQYF
TGTGCCAGCACCAAAGCGGGAGGCACAGATACGCAGTATTTT
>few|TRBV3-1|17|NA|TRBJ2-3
CASSQDHLLLSTDTQYF
TGTGCCAGCAGCCAAGATCATTTACTCTTAAGCACAGATACGCAGTATTTT
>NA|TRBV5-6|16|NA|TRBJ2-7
CASSFGFPGDPYEQYF
TGTGCCAGCAGCTTTGGGTTCCCGGGAGATCCCTACGAGCAGTACTTC
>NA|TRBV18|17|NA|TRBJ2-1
CASSPVRGYETYNEQFF
TGTGCCAGCTCACCGGTAAGGGGCTATGAAACCTACAATGAGCAGTTCTTC
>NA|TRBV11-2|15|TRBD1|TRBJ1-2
CASRDSTGGRFGYTF
TGTGCCAGCAGAGATTCGACAGGGGGACGGTTTGGCTACACCTTC
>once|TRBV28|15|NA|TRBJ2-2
CASSWRVANTGELFF
TGTGCCAGCAGTTGGCGGGTGGCGAACACCGGGGAGCTGTTTTTT
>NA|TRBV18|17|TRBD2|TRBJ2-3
CASSRSTGLAGTDTQYF
TGTGCCAGCTCACGCAGCACTGGACTAGCCGGCACAGATACGCAGTATTTT
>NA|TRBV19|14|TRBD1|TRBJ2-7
CASSIGTGDYEQYF
TGTGCCAGTAGTATTGGGACAGGGGATTACGAGCAGTACTTC
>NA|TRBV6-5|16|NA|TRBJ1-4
CASSYSIGDSPEKLFF
TGTGCCAGCAGTTACTCGATAGGAGACAGTCCCGAAAAACTGTTTTTT